Listed below are T cell receptor beta chains from one sample, sequenced in a study of blood T cell dynamics during melanoma immunotherapy. TCRdb's copy holds only in-frame clones and misses some; the assay was immunoSEQ multiplex PCR. The table records 7,000 to 10,000 clones, around 89% of them present only once. This sample comprised blood, obtained from a patient treated with checkpoint blockade. The receptors here all came from a human donor with melanoma. The CDR3 runs from the conserved cysteine through the conserved F or W. D genes are given only for firm matches. Not all rows give a size; the values are once, few, many and, for expanded clones, a class.

j_call clone_size v_call cdr3_length d_call cdr3_aa cdr3_nt
TRBJ1-3 few TRBV5-5 14 - CASSPVQSGNTIYF TGTGCCAGCAGCCCCGTCCAGTCTGGAAACACCATATATTTT
TRBJ1-1 few TRBV27 12 - CASSLGGREAFF TGTGCCAGCAGTTTAGGGGGGCGCGAAGCTTTCTTT
TRBJ2-7 - TRBV5-1 15 TRBD2 CASSFLRGVSYEQYF TGCGCCAGCAGCTTTTTGCGGGGGGTATCCTACGAGCAGTACTTC
TRBJ1-2 few TRBV7-9 12 - CASSLVLGSYTF TGTGCCAGCAGCTTAGTTCTTGGGAGCTACACCTTC
TRBJ1-5 - TRBV10-3 15 - CAISETGISNQPQHF TGTGCCATCAGTGAAACAGGCATTAGCAATCAGCCCCAGCATTTT
TRBJ1-4 - TRBV18 13 - CASSQGQAEKLFF TGTGCCAGCTCGCAGGGGCAGGCTGAAAAACTGTTTTTT
TRBJ1-4 - TRBV4-1 13 - CASSQARVEKLFF TGCGCCAGCAGCCAAGCCAGGGTTGAAAAACTGTTTTTT
TRBJ1-1 - TRBV18 14 - CASSPNSQGTEAFF TGTGCCAGCTCACCAAACAGCCAAGGGACTGAAGCTTTCTTT
TRBJ1-6 - TRBV9 13 TRBD1 CASSATGNSPLHF TGTGCCAGCAGCGCGACAGGGAATTCACCCCTCCACTTT
TRBJ2-7 - TRBV7-6 15 TRBD1 CASSLGSTGMYEQYF TGTGCCAGCAGCTTAGGATCGACAGGGATGTACGAGCAGTACTTC
TRBJ1-4 - TRBV27 14 TRBD1 CASTTGGANEKLFF TGTGCCAGCACAACAGGGGGGGCTAATGAAAAACTGTTTTTT
TRBJ1-3 - TRBV28 15 - CASRNSALSGNTIYF TGTGCCAGCAGAAACTCGGCCCTCTCTGGAAACACCATATATTTT
TRBJ2-7 - TRBV9 17 TRBD2 CASSQASGGFDTYEQYF TGTGCCAGCAGCCAAGCTAGCGGGGGGTTCGATACCTACGAGCAGTACTTC
TRBJ1-5 - TRBV4-3 15 - CASSQDTQSNQPQHF TGCGCCAGCAGCCAAGATACACAGAGCAATCAGCCCCAGCATTTT
TRBJ2-7 - TRBV11-1 16 - CASSLGAGGYSYEQYF TGTGCCAGCAGCTTAGGGGCCGGGGGCTACTCCTACGAGCAGTACTTC
TRBJ1-3 - TRBV7-8 16 - CASSSLSSRGGNTIYF TGTGCCAGCAGCTCGCTATCATCTAGGGGCGGAAACACCATATATTTT
TRBJ1-5 - TRBV7-2 15 - CASSLGSGGNQPQHF TGTGCCAGCAGCTTAGGTTCCGGGGGCAATCAGCCCCAGCATTTT
TRBJ1-2 - TRBV25-1 15 - CASSDPTGSNYGYTF TGTGCCAGCAGTGACCCCACAGGGAGCAACTATGGCTACACCTTC
TRBJ2-5 once TRBV5-5 14 - CASSLGRALETQYF TGTGCCAGCAGCTTGGGCAGGGCGCTGGAGACCCAGTACTTC
TRBJ1-2 few TRBV4-1 13 - CASSQETRYGYTF TGCGCCAGCAGCCAAGAGACACGCTATGGCTACACCTTC
TRBJ1-4 - TRBV6-6 14 TRBD1 CASRQGGSNEKLFF TGTGCCAGCAGGCAGGGGGGATCTAATGAAAAACTGTTTTTT
TRBJ2-1 - TRBV5-1 15 - CASSFNREHDNEQFF TGCGCCAGCAGCTTCAACCGGGAGCACGACAATGAGCAGTTCTTC
TRBJ1-2 - TRBV27 13 - CASSFIGEDGYTF TGTGCCAGCAGTTTTATAGGGGAGGATGGCTACACCTTC
TRBJ1-5 - TRBV7-2 15 - CASSEDRNRNQPQHF TGTGCCAGCAGCGAGGACAGAAACAGAAATCAGCCCCAGCATTTT
TRBJ1-3 - TRBV18 14 - CASSLTQAGNTIYF TGTGCCAGCTCATTAACGCAGGCCGGAAACACCATATATTTT
TRBJ1-2 - TRBV14 14 - CASSQEGGRYGYTF TGTGCCAGCAGCCAAGAAGGAGGACGCTATGGCTACACCTTC
TRBJ2-1 once TRBV10-1 16 - CARLTLGRQSYNEQFF TGCGCCAGGCTAACGCTAGGACGTCAGTCCTACAATGAGCAGTTCTTC
TRBJ2-7 - TRBV7-6 14 - CASSLGTLHYEQYF TGTGCCAGCAGCCTCGGGACACTTCACTACGAGCAGTACTTC
TRBJ1-3 - TRBV30 19 TRBD1 CALDPSGQGFGLLGNTIYF TGTGCCTTGGACCCCTCGGGACAGGGTTTTGGTTTGCTTGGAAACACCATATATTTT
TRBJ1-1 once TRBV19 18 TRBD1 CASRGPTGGGFSNTEAFF TGTGCCAGTAGGGGGCCTACAGGGGGCGGTTTCTCGAACACTGAAGCTTTCTTT
TRBJ1-1 - TRBV28 15 - CASSLPRPHGTEAFF TGTGCCAGCAGCCTCCCCCGCCCCCATGGGACTGAAGCTTTCTTT
TRBJ2-7 - TRBV5-4 13 TRBD2 CASSLNPSGNHYF TGTGCCAGCAGCTTGAACCCTAGCGGTAACCATTACTTC
TRBJ2-7 - TRBV28 14 TRBD1 CASRGTDRSYEQYF TGTGCCAGCAGGGGGACAGACCGGTCCTACGAGCAGTACTTC
TRBJ2-2 - TRBV18 14 - CASSPEPPIGELFF TGTGCCAGCTCACCGGAACCGCCGATCGGGGAGCTGTTTTTT
TRBJ1-2 - TRBV7-9 15 - CASSYPGRPVDGYTF TGTGCCAGCAGCTACCCGGGACGCCCGGTGGATGGCTACACCTTC
TRBJ1-5 - TRBV7-6 15 TRBD1 CASSWGQGFSQPQHF TGTGCCAGCAGCTGGGGACAGGGTTTTTCCCAGCCCCAGCATTTT
TRBJ2-2 once TRBV7-2 16 TRBD2 CASSLFIAGGTGELFF TGTGCCAGCAGCTTATTTATAGCGGGGGGTACCGGGGAGCTGTTTTTT
TRBJ2-7 - TRBV5-6 15 - CASSFKVQARYEQYF TGTGCCAGCAGCTTTAAGGTACAGGCTCGCTACGAGCAGTACTTC
TRBJ1-2 - TRBV7-2 14 - CATGGWGANYGYTF TGTGCCACCGGGGGGTGGGGAGCTAACTATGGCTACACCTTC
TRBJ1-6 - TRBV14 16 - CASSQGGTNYNSPLHF TGTGCCAGCAGCCAAGGGGGGACAAACTATAATTCACCCCTCCACTTT
TRBJ1-1 - TRBV5-1 12 - CASSGAGTEAFF TGCGCCAGCAGTGGGGCGGGCACTGAAGCTTTCTTT
TRBJ1-1 - TRBV21-1 16 - CASSKRGTWGNTEAFF TGTGCCAGCAGCAAAAGGGGGACTTGGGGGAACACTGAAGCTTTCTTT
TRBJ2-1 - TRBV19 15 TRBD2 CASSMRTSGRNEQFF TGTGCCAGTAGTATGAGGACTAGCGGTAGGAATGAGCAGTTCTTC
TRBJ1-1 - TRBV7-9 16 TRBD1 CASSLGGQGLGTEAFF TGTGCCAGCAGCTTAGGGGGACAGGGTTTGGGCACTGAAGCTTTCTTT
TRBJ1-2 once TRBV5-4 15 - CASSSADSSGYGYTF TGTGCCAGCAGCTCGGCTGACTCCAGTGGCTATGGCTACACCTTC
TRBJ1-1 - TRBV10-3 13 TRBD1 CAITGTGPTEAFF TGTGCCATAACCGGGACAGGGCCCACTGAAGCTTTCTTT
TRBJ1-4 - TRBV18 15 - CASSPRGLANEKLFF TGTGCCAGCTCACCACGGGGGTTGGCTAATGAAAAACTGTTTTTT
TRBJ2-7 - TRBV27 14 TRBD1 CASGGTGFSYEQYF TGTGCCAGCGGCGGGACAGGGTTCTCCTACGAGCAGTACTTC
TRBJ1-3 - TRBV9 14 TRBD1 CASSEMTGRNTIYF TGTGCCAGCAGCGAGATGACAGGGCGAAACACCATATATTTT
TRBJ2-7 - TRBV7-9 12 - CASSQGDYEQYF TGTGCCAGCAGTCAAGGGGACTACGAGCAGTACTTC
TRBJ2-7 - TRBV19 13 - CASSIVSSYEQYF TGTGCCAGTAGTATAGTCAGCAGCTACGAGCAGTACTTC
TRBJ1-2 - TRBV5-6 17 - CASSPRREGIGQYGYTF TGTGCCAGCAGCCCTCGTAGGGAGGGAATAGGGCAATATGGCTACACCTTC
TRBJ1-1 - TRBV5-1 13 - CASSFGGDSEAFF TGCGCCAGCAGCTTCGGGGGGGACTCTGAAGCTTTCTTT